This section outlines one TCR beta chain sequence together with its context. The antigen remains undetermined. V trimming: 1 base; J trimming: 10 bases; junction bases outside the gene matches: 0. The CDR3 contains 14 residues. Germline V gene lookup returns CDR1 LNHNV and CDR2 YYDKDF (reference sequence). These data belong to a study of T cells in Graves' hyperthyroidism and ophthalmopathy. Study-wide results and limits: Clonotypes that were expanded in thyroid above 0.001 mostly appeared in blood too.

Template material for amplifying TCR beta CDR3 regions consisted of RNA transcripts. With the HTBI primer set, the TCR CDR3 went through a first round of RT-PCR. TCRdb itself ran the multiplex PCR reads through MiXCR, one entry per CDR3 protein. The sample includes under 350,000 distinct CDR3 sequences, 18% of them seen just once. The definition of stable Graves' hyperthyroidism was no ophthalmopathy progression within 18 months. Uncontrolled infection, other autoimmune disease, pregnancy and lactation each barred patients from inclusion. The chain couples TRBV15 to TRBJ2-1, with TRBD2 matching 14 bases. The sample was blood. The sequence was obtained from a woman aged 50 to 60 with Graves' hyperthyroidism. CDR3 loop: CATSRGTSGGEQFF. The CDR3, as DNA: TGTGCCACCAGCAGAGGGACTAGCGGGGGGGAGCAGTTCTTC.